Sequencing of this T cell receptor beta chain was carried out in a study of monozygotic twins with cystic fibrosis. Study-wide background: Approximately 3 micrograms of fragmented DNA underwent approximately 15 PCR cycles for library preparation. Study-wide results and caveats: In 13 of 16 pairs, V gene usage was closest to the co-twin's. The repertoire was suggested to be naive-dominated, clonality median approximately 0.009. Nucleotide-identical clonotype sharing was significantly higher within monozygotic CF twin pairs than between unrelated CF individuals.

The CDR3 has 12 residues. In germline, CDR1 is SGDLS, CDR2 YYNGEE. Trimming removed 4 bases at V and 1 base at J, with 4 bases between. Comments on this clone: No antigen is known for it.

Data came from immunoSEQ multiplex PCR; TCRdb stores just in-frame clones and leaves some out. The table records over 15,000 clones, about 97% of them present only once. This receptor was taken from a woman aged 25 to 45 with cystic fibrosis. This chain connects TRBV9 to TRBJ2-3; no clear D gene. Material for sequencing was blood. The CDR3 sequence: CASSPRTDTQYF. The CDR3 DNA sequence: TGTGCCAGCAGCCCTCGCACAGATACGCAGTATTTT.